This T cell receptor (beta chain) was sequenced in a study of blood T cell repertoires in COVID-19. This CDR3 has 14 amino acids. Germline V lookup: CDR1 LGHNA, CDR2 YSLEER. V was shortened by 0 bases and J by 4 bases, with 9 bases between the two germline ends. Authors' processing steps: Estimation of nucleated cell counts was performed using reference gene primer amplification. Here immunoSEQ multiplex PCR was the method, and the copy in TCRdb shows in-frame clones only, minus some. The DNA was the basis for D and trimming; V, J and clone size are from that table. The sample holds 95,000 to 150,000 clones, about four fifths seen once.

Sequencing used peripheral blood. The TCR sequence derives from a man aged 30-40 years with COVID-19, enrolled during active disease. The V call is TRBV4-3, the J call TRBJ1-1, with D perhaps matching TRBD1 (6 bases). CDR3 DNA sequence: TGCGCCAGCAGCCAAGAGGGGGCCGGCACTGAAGCTTTCTTT. Translated, it gives CASSQEGAGTEAFF.